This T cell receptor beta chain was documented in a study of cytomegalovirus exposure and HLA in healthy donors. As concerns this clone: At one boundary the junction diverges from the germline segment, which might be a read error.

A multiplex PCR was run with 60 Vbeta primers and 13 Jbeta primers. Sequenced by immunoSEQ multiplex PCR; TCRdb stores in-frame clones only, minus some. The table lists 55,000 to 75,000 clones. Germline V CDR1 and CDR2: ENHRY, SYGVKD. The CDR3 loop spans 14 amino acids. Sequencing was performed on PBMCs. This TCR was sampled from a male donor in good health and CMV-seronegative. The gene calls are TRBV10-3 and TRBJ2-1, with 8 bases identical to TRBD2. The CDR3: CAIGEGLAGEGQFF. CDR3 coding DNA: TGTGCCATCGGTGAAGGACTAGCCGGTGAGGGGCAGTTCTTC.